These 9 T cell receptor beta chains originate from one sample sequenced in a study of T cells in Graves' hyperthyroidism and ophthalmopathy. Amplification of TCR beta CDR3 regions was performed using RNA transcripts as template. A set of HTBI primers served as the primers for a first-round RT-PCR of the TCR CDR3. TCRdb passed the multiplex PCR reads through MiXCR, listing each CDR3 protein once. The sample records some 440,000 distinct CDR3 sequences, around 16% being singletons. The sample taken for sequencing was blood. These receptors all stem from a woman younger than 30 with Graves' hyperthyroidism.

This clonotype was detected ten times or more. The chain is built from TRBV28 and TRBJ1-5; D gene ambiguous. Germline V CDR1 and CDR2: MDHEN, SYDVKM. This CDR3 comprises 15 residues. The V gene lost 6 bases and the J gene lost 2 bases, with 14 bases spanning the gap. The chain's CDR3 is CASSRNGDGNQPQHF. Here the CDR3 DNA reads TGTGCCAGCAGCCGCAATGGGGATGGCAATCAGCCCCAGCATTTT.

Comments on this clonotype: This clone may be a read error of a much larger clone one base away. CDR3 region: CASSLAGQGFYEQYF. The CDR3 bases are TGTGCCAGCAGCTTAGCGGGACAGGGCTTTTACGAGCAGTACTTC. The V and J genes are TRBV7-2 and TRBJ2-7; 9 positions match TRBD1. This CDR3 spans 15 amino acids. The junction had 4 bases not matched to a gene; V was cut back by 0 bases and J by 4 bases. Germline CDR1 SGHTA, CDR2 FQGNSA.

This clonotype showed up just a few times. The chain employs TRBV4-3 and TRBJ1-2, with D perhaps matching TRBD1 (6 bases). In germline, CDR1 is LGHNA, CDR2 YSLEER. The CDR3 is made up of 15 amino acids. The germline V and J ends were trimmed by 1 base and 0 bases, with 9 bases remaining between them. The CDR3 bases are TGCGCCAGCAGCCAAGGGACAGCCGCTAACTATGGCTACACCTTC. Translating it yields CASSQGTAANYGYTF.

This clonotype was recorded at least ten times. The gene calls are TRBV20-1 and TRBJ2-1, with 8 positions matching TRBD2. With V trimmed by 8 bases and J by 7 bases, 22 bases remained unmatched. This CDR3 is built from 17 residues. CDR1 DFQATT and CDR2 SNEGSKA come from the germline V gene (reference sequence). The CDR3 nucleotides are TGCAGTCCTTTGGTGACGGGAGGGGCCCATCATGGAAATGAGCAGTTCTTC. This codes for CSPLVTGGAHHGNEQFF.

The gene calls are TRBV6-2 or TRBV6-3 and TRBJ2-1; tentative D call: TRBD2 (6 bases). Germline assignment: CDR1 MNHEY and CDR2 SVGEGT. The V end lost 2 bases, the J end lost 5 bases, and 13 bases lay between the germline ends. This CDR3 comprises 15 residues. CDR3 region: CASSYGTQLDNEQFF. CDR3 in DNA: TGTGCCAGCAGTTACGGGACTCAGCTGGACAATGAGCAGTTCTTC.

The V gene is TRBV24-1, the J gene TRBJ2-1, with a possible D match to TRBD2 (6 bases). Germline CDR1 and CDR2: KGHDR and SFDVKD. The V gene lost 4 bases and the J gene lost 6 bases, with 12 bases spanning the gap. The CDR3 is 14 residues long. CDR3 region: CATSEGGALNEQFF. The CDR3 DNA is TGTGCCACCAGTGAGGGGGGAGCCCTCAATGAGCAGTTCTTC.

This chain joins TRBV18 and TRBJ2-1; 11 nucleotides agree with TRBD2. Germline values: CDR1 KGHSH, CDR2 LQKENI. The CDR3 has 13 amino acids. Trimming took 6 bases from V and 15 from J; bases not matched to a gene: 10. The chain's CDR3 is CASSPSGGTEGFF. CDR3 nucleotides: TGTGCCAGCTCTCCTAGCGGGGGGACCGAAGGGTTCTTC.

This clonotype occurred many times. This chain joins TRBV7-2 and TRBJ1-4, with no clear D. CDR3 length: 12 residues. Germline V gene data show CDR1 as SGHTA and CDR2 as FQGNSA. With 3 bases removed from V and 6 bases from J, the gap between germline ends came to 5 bases. The CDR3 spells CASSFSDEKLFF. The CDR3 nucleotides read TGTGCCAGCAGCTTCTCGGATGAAAAACTGTTTTTT.

This clonotype was seen at least ten times. This chain uses TRBV2 with TRBJ2-5; TRBD1 might be the D (5 bases). Trimming removed 4 bases from V and 5 bases from J, with 17 bases in between. Looked up from germline, CDR1 is SNHLY and CDR2 is FYNNEI. There are 15 residues in the CDR3. The chain's CDR3 is CASSAQLRGTETQYF. As DNA, the CDR3 is TGTGCCAGCAGTGCCCAATTAAGGGGAACGGAGACCCAGTACTTC.